These 5 T cell receptor beta chains came from one sample sequenced in a study of regulatory T cells in long-lasting Graves disease. Time point specified: persistent/refractory GD, antithyroid drugs over 5 years with positive TRAb. The TCR library used RNA extracted from PBMCs. To make TCR beta libraries, researchers used iRepertoire HTBI primers and Arm-PCR of CDR3 regions. TCRdb re-derived calls from the multiplex PCR reads in MiXCR, one entry per CDR3 protein. The sample lists 500,000 to 700,000 distinct CDR3 sequences, about 32% occurring once. Source: peripheral blood mononuclear cells (PBMCs), taken when the disease was refractory, from a patient treated with antithyroid drugs. The receptors originated from a female donor with Graves disease.

In this sample, this clonotype turned up a few times. The rearrangement joins TRBV29-1 to TRBJ1-2; 11 bases are a match to TRBD1. Per the germline V gene, CDR1 is SQVTM and CDR2 is ANQGSEA. V dropped 0 bases and J dropped 8; count of bases not matched to a gene: 8. CDR3 length equals 15 residues. CDR3 amino acids: CSVEDPGQGAWGYTF. The CDR3 DNA is TGCAGCGTTGAAGATCCAGGACAGGGGGCGTGGGGCTACACCTTC.

There are a few counts of this clonotype. This chain uses TRBV12-3 or TRBV12-4 with TRBJ1-1; D is unclear. The CDR3 runs to 15 residues. Trimming removed 0 bases at V and 1 base at J, with 9 bases between. CDR3 DNA sequence: TGTGCCAGCAGTTTAGCTGCAGCCCGGAACACTGAAGCTTTCTTT. It yields the protein CASSLAAARNTEAFF.

This clonotype was recorded many times. The rearrangement joins TRBV20-1 to TRBJ1-2; D unresolved. The CDR3 consists of 12 residues. Trimming shortened V by 1 base and J by 7 bases, and 10 bases separated the two germline ends. The germline V gene has CDR1 DFQATT and CDR2 SNEGSKA (reference sequence). CDR3 nucleotides: TGCAGTGCTAGAGGCGGGCTAGGTGGCTACACCTTC. Residues: CSARGGLGGYTF.

The sample holds many counts of this clonotype. The chain is built from TRBV2 and TRBJ1-1, with 7 bases identical to TRBD1. The J segment lost 0 bases and the V segment lost 6 bases, leaving 4 bases of the junction unmatched. The CDR3 runs 14 residues. Germline CDR1 SNHLY, CDR2 FYNNEI. CDR3: CASRKGQMNTEAFF. CDR3 nucleotides: TGTGCCAGCAGGAAGGGACAGATGAACACTGAAGCTTTCTTT.

At least ten counts were recorded for this clonotype. The rearrangement joins TRBV12-3 or TRBV12-4 to TRBJ1-1; D gene unclear. The CDR3 has 15 amino acids. V gave up 2 bases and J gave up 1 base, with 11 bases separating them. As DNA, the CDR3 is TGTGCCAGCAGTTTAAGGAGCAGAGCGAACACTGAAGCTTTCTTT. This sequence encodes CASSLRSRANTEAFF.